One sample yielded the 11 T cell receptor beta chains listed below, sequenced in a study of technical replicates of blood from a few donors. Data came from immunoSEQ multiplex PCR; TCRdb stores just in-frame clones and leaves some out. The sample includes about 80,000 clones, roughly 94% seen only once; the top ten take 0.35% to 0.4%. What was sequenced was T cells isolated from PBMCs. Every receptor here comes from a human donor in good health.

The chain is built from TRBV5-1 and TRBJ1-5, with a possible D match to TRBD1 (5 bases). CDR1 is SGHRS and CDR2 is YFSETQ in the germline V gene. The CDR3 spans 15 residues. The V and J ends lost 2 bases and 3 bases respectively, with 12 bases between them. The CDR3: CASSFSGAPNQPQHF. Here the CDR3 DNA reads TGCGCCAGCAGCTTTTCTGGGGCCCCCAATCAGCCCCAGCATTTT.

The rearrangement joins TRBV9 to TRBJ2-1; 7 bases fit TRBD2. The CDR3 spans 16 residues. Germline V gives CDR1 SGDLS, CDR2 YYNGEE. Trimming removed 4 bases from V and 6 bases from J; junction bases left unmatched: 13. The DNA of the CDR3 is TGTGCCAGCAGCACCACCCGCGCGGGAGTTCGCAATGAGCAGTTCTTC. It encodes CASSTTRAGVRNEQFF.

V gene TRBV6-1 combines with J gene TRBJ2-7; TRBD2 is a possible D gene (6 bases). V lost 5 bases to trimming and J lost 0 bases, with 11 bases between them. Germline CDR1 reads MNHNS; CDR2 reads SASEGT. This CDR3 contains 14 residues. For the CDR3, the DNA is TGTGCCAGCAGTTTAGCGGTAAGCTCCTACGAGCAGTACTTC. Amino acid sequence: CASSLAVSSYEQYF.

The chain has TRBV6-5 and TRBJ1-4; weak D call: TRBD1 (6 bases). Germline CDR1 reads MNHEY; CDR2 reads SVGAGI. Trimming pared 6 bases from V and 8 bases from J, leaving 19 bases between. This CDR3 has 15 residues. The CDR3 loop reads CASSRDRDKGEKLFF. CDR3 in DNA: TGTGCCAGCAGCCGTGACCGGGACAAGGGGGAAAAACTGTTTTTT.

This clone was observed once. The chain recombines TRBV18 with TRBJ2-1; 13 bases map to TRBD2. The trim removed 3 bases at V and 6 bases at J, leaving 5 bases unmatched. The CDR3 runs to 16 residues. Germline lookup yields CDR1 KGHSH and CDR2 LQKENI. The CDR3 loop reads CASSPPGLAGLNEQFF. The DNA of the CDR3 is TGTGCCAGCTCACCTCCGGGACTAGCGGGACTCAATGAGCAGTTCTTC.

The chain carries TRBV5-6 and TRBJ2-1; D perhaps matches TRBD1 (5 bases). V was trimmed by 4 bases and J by 0 bases, leaving 17 bases between them. The CDR3 length is 17 residues. Germline lookup yields CDR1 SGHDT and CDR2 YYEEEE. The CDR3 DNA reads TGTGCCAGCAGCCCAGCATCGTGGGGCTTCTCCTACAATGAGCAGTTCTTC. Encoded protein: CASSPASWGFSYNEQFF.

The J gene is TRBJ2-7, the V gene TRBV6-1, with 8 nucleotides matching TRBD1. The CDR3 loop spans 15 amino acids. Germline V gene sequence: CDR1 MNHNS, CDR2 SASEGT. V lost 3 bases and J lost 1; bases outside the gene matches: 5. The DNA for the CDR3 is TGTGCCAGCAGTGACCTGACAGGGGTTTCCTACGAGCAGTACTTC. Translation: CASSDLTGVSYEQYF.

This chain links TRBV6-5 with TRBJ1-1; unclear D gene. Per germline, CDR1 MNHEY and CDR2 SVGAGI. The CDR3 runs to 13 residues. The V gene lost 10 bases and the J gene lost 0 bases, with 12 bases spanning the gap. The CDR3 region has the DNA TGTGCCACTAACCGGGTCTTGAACACTGAAGCTTTCTTT. Translation gives CATNRVLNTEAFF.

The chain uses TRBV2 and TRBJ2-7; D is unresolved. Germline CDR1 reads SNHLY; CDR2 reads FYNNEI. The CDR3 is 13 amino acids. The V end was cut by 3 bases, the J end by 0 bases, with 6 bases between. CDR3 sequence: CASSDSNSYEQYF. In DNA form, the CDR3 reads TGTGCCAGCAGTGATAGTAACTCCTACGAGCAGTACTTC.

The table lists this clone with a few counts. The V and J genes are TRBV30 and TRBJ1-5; no definite D call. The CDR3 sequence is 14 residues long. V was cut by 0 bases and J by 7 bases, with 13 bases left in between. From germline, CDR1 is GTSNPN and CDR2 SVGIG (reference sequence). This CDR3 reads CAWSVMEAGQPQHF. The CDR3 bases are TGTGCCTGGAGTGTGATGGAAGCGGGACAGCCCCAGCATTTT.

The chain joins TRBV7-2 to TRBJ2-3, with D maybe TRBD1 (6 bases). V was pared by 4 bases and J by 10 bases, with 15 bases between. Looked up from germline, CDR1 is SGHTA and CDR2 is FQGNSA. The CDR3 contains 13 residues. The CDR3: CASSSGQGNSQYF. The CDR3 DNA reads as TGTGCCAGCAGCTCGGGGCAGGGGAACTCGCAGTATTTT.